This entry is about one T cell receptor beta chain. Its antigen is not known. The data stem from a study of T cell responses to AZD1222 COVID-19 vaccine. Looking at the study overall: Recipients boosted at about 4 weeks or about 12 weeks are pooled. General study results and limits: Nearly half of unique spike-specific TCRs reportedly avoided B.1.351 and B.1.1.7 mutated regions. Distributed over spike, vaccine-associated CD4 TCRs predominated at 160-218 and 743-854. White British ancestry dominated among donors, who included more females, and clonal diversity was possibly underestimated.

Sequencing used immunoSEQ multiplex PCR; TCRdb keeps in-frame clones, though not all of them. Among 150,000 to 200,000 clones listed, 88% were seen once. The CDR3 spans 12 residues. V lost 3 bases and J lost 2, with 2 bases in between. CDR1 and CDR2 (germline): SGHNT, YYREEE (reference sequence). This sequence was found in an adult in good health. The input for sequencing was peripheral blood, taken on day 0 of AZD1222 vaccination. This rearrangement joins TRBV5-4 to TRBJ2-2; no definite D call. DNA for the CDR3: TGTGCCAGCAGCTCCAACACCGGGGAGCTGTTTTTT. The encoded protein is CASSSNTGELFF.